This T cell receptor (beta chain) comes out of a study of OX40 agonist ivuxolimab in advanced cancers. The study's findings and limits: Average numbers of expanded clones were greater in CD8+ T cells than in CD4+.

As to this clone: What it binds is not known.

Generated by immunoSEQ multiplex PCR, the TCRdb table keeps only in-frame clones and is missing some. This table holds tens of thousands of clones, around four fifths found once. The CDR3 runs to 14 residues. The V end lost 5 bases, the J end lost 1 base, and 9 bases lay between the germline ends. Germline values: CDR1 GTSNPN, CDR2 SVGIG (reference sequence). This chain joins TRBV30 and TRBJ2-6, with D tentatively TRBD1 or TRBD2 (5 bases each). Specimen: CD4+ or CD8+ T cells sorted from blood, collected in a trial of the OX40 agonist ivuxolimab. The origin of this receptor is an adult with an advanced solid tumor such as melanoma, head and neck, liver or kidney cancer. The DNA of the CDR3 is TGTGCCTGGTCCGAGGGGTCTGGGGCCAACGTCCTGACTTTC. Its translation is CAWSEGSGANVLTF. Based on the CDR3 plus reference TRBV30 and TRBJ2-6, the full variable domain is SQTIHQWPATLVQPVGSPLSLECTVEGTSNPNLYWYRQAAGRGLQLLFYSVGIGQISSEVPQNLSASRPQDRQFILSSKKLLLSDSGFYLCAWSEGSGANVLTFGAGSRLTVL.